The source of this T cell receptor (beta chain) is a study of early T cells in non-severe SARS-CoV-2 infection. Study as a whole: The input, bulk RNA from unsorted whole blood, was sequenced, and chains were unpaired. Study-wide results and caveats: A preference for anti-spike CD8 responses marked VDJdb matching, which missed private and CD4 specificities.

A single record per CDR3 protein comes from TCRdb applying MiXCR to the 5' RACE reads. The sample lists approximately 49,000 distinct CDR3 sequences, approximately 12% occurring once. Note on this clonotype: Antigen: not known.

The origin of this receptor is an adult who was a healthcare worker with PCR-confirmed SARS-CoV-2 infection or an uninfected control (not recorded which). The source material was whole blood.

The CDR3 region is CASRVLAGPSYEQYF. The CDR3 region has the DNA TGTGCCAGCAGGGTCCTAGCGGGCCCGTCCTACGAGCAGTACTTC. V is TRBV6-2 or TRBV6-3 and J is TRBJ2-7, with 8 positions matching TRBD2. The V segment lost 6 bases and the J segment 1 base; nucleotides outside the gene matches: 8. This CDR3 spans 15 amino acids. Germline V gene data show CDR1 as MNHEY and CDR2 as SVGEGT.